The entry that follows covers one TCR beta chain sequence. Its antigen is as yet unknown. This may arise from a read error, as a much more abundant clone is one base away. From blood, about 240-500 ng of genomic DNA served as TRB template. Trimming shortened V by 0 bases and J by 5 bases, and 3 bases separated the two germline ends. Germline CDR1 and CDR2: LNHDA and SQIVND (reference sequence). This CDR3 comprises 12 residues. The record originates from a study of T and B cells in COVID-19 patients. Study background: In the active-infection cohort, about 90% of the 20 patients had comorbidities linked to unfavorable COVID-19 outcome. Study outcomes and limitations: Sorted SARS-CoV-2-responsive or tetramer+ T cells and CD4+, regulatory and CD8+ subsets were not yet sequenced. Highly clonal in active COVID-19, TRB repertoires exceeded healthy-donor diversity and richness at recovery.

TRB rearrangements were amplified by multiplex PCR with BIOMED2 TRB-A/B primers. MiXCR, applied by TCRdb to the multiplex PCR reads, yields one record per CDR3 protein. The sample includes 20,000 to 25,000 distinct CDR3 sequences, approximately 30% of them seen just once. Sequencing used blood. The V call is TRBV19, the J call TRBJ2-3; D call uncertain. The TCR sequence derives from a human donor who had recovered from COVID-19. CDR3 residues: CASSIDQDTQYF. The CDR3, as DNA: TGTGCCAGTAGTATAGATCAAGATACGCAGTATTTT.